A single sample is the source of the 27 T cell receptor beta chains below, sequenced in a study of long-term antiretroviral therapy in people with HIV. immunoSEQ v3.0 was run at survey level. The table came from immunoSEQ multiplex PCR; TCRdb's copy has only in-frame clones and leaves some out. The data hold around 40,000 clones, with 86% observed a single time. Sequencing was performed on unsorted PBMCs, taken 0.1 years before starting antiretroviral therapy. The receptor source for this set is a woman aged 45 to 65 with HIV.

The V and J genes are TRBV7-3 and TRBJ2-7; possible D gene TRBD1, 5 bases. Germline V gene sequence: CDR1 SGHTA, CDR2 FQGTGA. Trimming cost V 5 bases and J 5 bases, with 22 bases left between them. The CDR3 covers 16 residues. The CDR3 region is CASSPKGRHDVDEQYF. The CDR3 nucleotides read TGTGCCAGCAGCCCAAAGGGGCGACACGATGTGGACGAGCAGTACTTC.

V and J are TRBV11-2 and TRBJ1-2, with TRBD1 as a possible D gene (5 bases). This CDR3 is built from 14 residues. Per the germline V gene, CDR1 is SGHAT and CDR2 is FQNNGV. V was cut by 1 base and J by 4 bases, with 10 bases left in between. CDR3 DNA sequence: TGTGCCAGCAGCTTAGGGTGGGGGTCCTATGGCTACACCTTC. As protein: CASSLGWGSYGYTF.

The chain joins TRBV5-1 to TRBJ2-2; unclear D gene. There are 14 residues in the CDR3. V was trimmed by 0 bases and J by 2 bases, leaving 5 bases between them. From germline, CDR1 is SGHRS and CDR2 YFSETQ. CDR3: CASSLDRNTGELFF. CDR3 in DNA: TGCGCCAGCAGCTTGGACAGAAACACCGGGGAGCTGTTTTTT.

CDR3 amino acids: CASSLGSFPPDQETQYF. CDR3 bases: TGTGCCAGCAGCTTGGGGAGTTTTCCCCCCGACCAAGAGACCCAGTACTTC. The V call is TRBV7-9, the J call TRBJ2-5; D possibly corresponds to TRBD2 (5 bases). CDR1 and CDR2 (germline): SEHNR, FQNEAQ (reference sequence). Trimming removed 3 bases from V and 0 bases from J, with 17 bases in between. CDR3 length: 17 residues.

This chain joins TRBV25-1 and TRBJ1-2; D possibly corresponds to TRBD1 (6 bases). CDR1 MGHDK and CDR2 SYGVNS come from the germline V gene. The CDR3 length is 13 residues. V shed 6 bases and J shed 6 bases, with 14 bases lying between them. CDR3 DNA sequence: TGTGCCAGCAGCCCCGGGACACAACATGGCTACACCTTC. Its translation: CASSPGTQHGYTF.

This chain connects TRBV30 to TRBJ2-7; D remains ambiguous. Germline CDR1 reads GTSNPN; CDR2 reads SVGIG (reference sequence). V lost 0 bases, J lost 1 base, and 7 bases lay in between. This CDR3 has 13 amino acids. CDR3 nucleotides: TGTGCCTGGAGTGTTGGGGTGTCCTACGAGCAGTACTTC. Its protein product is CAWSVGVSYEQYF.

This chain uses TRBV19 with TRBJ1-1, with unresolved D. Between the trimmed V and J ends, which lost 0 bases and 0 bases, there was a span of 11 bases. This CDR3 contains 16 residues. CDR1 and CDR2 from the germline V gene are LNHDA and SQIVND (reference sequence). The CDR3 loop is CASSIDLWRMNTEAFF. The DNA of the CDR3 is TGTGCCAGTAGTATAGATCTGTGGAGAATGAACACTGAAGCTTTCTTT.

This sequence joins TRBV4-2 and TRBJ1-2; perhaps TRBD1 as D (6 bases). Germline assignment: CDR1 LGHNA and CDR2 YNFKEQ. CDR3 length: 16 amino acids. The ends were cut back, 3 bases at V and 2 bases at J, with 16 bases in the middle. DNA of the CDR3: TGTGCCAGCAGCCATGACAGGCCGGAGGAGAACTATGGCTACACCTTC. It specifies CASSHDRPEENYGYTF.

The chain couples TRBV11-2 to TRBJ1-3, with 9 bases that match TRBD1. From germline, CDR1 is SGHAT and CDR2 FQNNGV. The length of the CDR3 is 14 residues. Trimming took 5 bases from V and 4 from J; bases not matched to a gene: 3. DNA for the CDR3: TGTGCCAGCAGCCCCGGACAGGGGGGAAACACCATATATTTT. This translates into CASSPGQGGNTIYF. The full variable domain, rest sourced from reference TRBV11-2 and TRBJ1-3, is EAGVAQSPRYKIIEKRQSVAFWCNPISGHATLYWYQQILGQGPKLLIQFQNNGVVDDSQLPKDRFSAERLKGVDSTLKIQPAKLEDSAVYLCASSPGQGGNTIYFGEGSWLTVV.

The V call is TRBV4-2, the J call TRBJ2-3; D possibly corresponds to TRBD2 (6 bases). CDR3 length equals 17 residues. CDR1 and CDR2 from the germline V gene are LGHNA and YNFKEQ. V was trimmed by 2 bases and J by 4 bases, leaving 19 bases between them. For the CDR3, the DNA is TGTGCCAGCAGCCAAAGACCGGGATCTAGCGTCGCAGATACGCAGTATTTT. Translated: CASSQRPGSSVADTQYF.

The chain combines TRBV5-6 with TRBJ2-3; a possible D gene is TRBD2 (7 bases). V was pared by 0 bases and J by 5 bases, with 16 bases between. Germline loops: CDR1 SGHDT, CDR2 YYEEEE. There are 16 residues in the CDR3. The CDR3 DNA sequence: TGTGCCAGCAGCTTGGCTGAACGGGGGGCAGGAGATACGCAGTATTTT. Its protein is CASSLAERGAGDTQYF.

This chain links TRBV6-4 with TRBJ1-1, with D tentatively TRBD1 (5 bases). The CDR3 runs 13 residues. The V end was cut by 8 bases, the J end by 0 bases, with 10 bases between. The germline V gene has CDR1 MRHNA and CDR2 SNTAGT. The chain's CDR3 is CASSDTLNTEAFF. DNA for the CDR3: TGTGCCAGCTCGGACACCCTGAACACTGAAGCTTTCTTT.

The chain has TRBV30 and TRBJ2-5; a possible D gene is TRBD1 (5 bases). Germline values: CDR1 GTSNPN, CDR2 SVGIG (reference sequence). V shed 7 bases and J shed 2 bases, with 14 bases lying between them. The CDR3 has 13 residues. Here the CDR3 DNA reads TGTGCCTCTTCCAGGGAAACTCAAGAGACCCAGTACTTC. This translates into CASSRETQETQYF.

The J gene is TRBJ2-2, the V gene TRBV5-1; no firm D call. Trimming pared 5 bases from V and 1 base from J, leaving 15 bases between. CDR1 and CDR2 from the germline V gene are SGHRS and YFSETQ. The CDR3 totals 16 residues. CDR3 DNA sequence: TGCGCCAGCAGGCGATCAGGTCTTCAGAACACCGGGGAGCTGTTTTTT. Translation: CASRRSGLQNTGELFF.

The chain is built from TRBV6-6 and TRBJ2-7; D not resolved. V gave up 7 bases and J gave up 7 bases, with 14 bases separating them. The CDR3 covers 12 residues. Germline V lookup: CDR1 MNHNY, CDR2 SVGAGI (reference sequence). CDR3 sequence (DNA): TGTGCCAGCACCCGAGGATGGTGGGAGCAGTACTTC. Its translation is CASTRGWWEQYF.

This clone was counted once. The V gene is TRBV5-4, the J gene TRBJ2-1; D is uncertain. Per the germline V gene, CDR1 is SGHNT and CDR2 is YYREEE (reference sequence). There are 16 residues in the CDR3. Trimming pared 0 bases from V and 0 bases from J, leaving 10 bases between. CDR3 protein: CASSLGTASSYNEQFF. In nucleotides, the CDR3 is TGTGCCAGCAGCTTGGGGACGGCCAGCTCCTACAATGAGCAGTTCTTC.

The V call is TRBV11-2, the J call TRBJ2-7, with 7 positions matching TRBD2. The CDR3 runs 15 residues. Germline CDR1 is SGHAT and CDR2 is FQNNGV. V dropped 7 bases and J dropped 0; count of bases not matched to a gene: 9. The CDR3 nucleotides read TGTGCCAGCACCCCCTCGCGGGGGATCTCCTACGAGCAGTACTTC. Amino acids: CASTPSRGISYEQYF.

The chain links TRBV11-2 to TRBJ2-5, with unresolved D. Trimming left V 2 bases short and J 5 bases short, with 9 bases between. The V gene's germline CDR1 is SGHAT and CDR2 FQNNGV. The CDR3 contains 13 residues. The CDR3 coding sequence is TGTGCCAGCAGCTTATTTTCCACGGAGACCCAGTACTTC. As protein: CASSLFSTETQYF.

The chain has TRBV30 and TRBJ2-3; TRBD2 matches at 11 bases. After removal of 2 bases from V and 6 bases from J, the junction contained 7 bases not matched to a gene. CDR1 is GTSNPN, CDR2 SVGIG, per germline (reference sequence). The CDR3 is 15 amino acids. CDR3 in amino acids: CAWSQSSGGRDTQYF. The CDR3, as DNA: TGTGCCTGGAGTCAATCTAGCGGGGGGCGCGATACGCAGTATTTT.

DNA for the CDR3: TGTGCCAGCAGCTCAGCTAGGGAGGTCACAGATACGCAGTATTTT. The encoded protein is CASSSAREVTDTQYF. This chain joins TRBV7-9 and TRBJ2-3; a possible D gene is TRBD2 (6 bases). The V gene lost 4 bases and the J gene lost 2 bases, with 13 bases spanning the gap. The germline CDR1 and CDR2 sequences are SEHNR and FQNEAQ (reference sequence). The CDR3 has 15 residues.

This chain uses TRBV19 with TRBJ2-7; D is tentatively TRBD1 or TRBD2 (5 bases each). The CDR3 has 18 amino acids. V was shortened by 3 bases and J by 0 bases, with 21 bases between the two germline ends. CDR1 and CDR2 (germline): LNHDA, SQIVND (reference sequence). DNA for the CDR3: TGTGCCAGTAGTATGGTGAGTGGGTGGGACGGCCTCTCCTACGAGCAGTACTTC. Translating gives CASSMVSGWDGLSYEQYF.

The chain joins TRBV7-2 to TRBJ2-1; 15 bases map to TRBD2. This CDR3 has 18 amino acids. V shed 5 bases, J shed 9 bases, and the junction held 14 bases outside the gene matches. CDR1 is SGHTA and CDR2 is FQGNSA in the germline V gene. For the CDR3, the DNA is TGTGCCAGCAGCGATCGGACTAGCGGGGGGGCACGTTTGGGTGAGCAGTTCTTC. It codes for CASSDRTSGGARLGEQFF.

The gene calls are TRBV5-1 and TRBJ1-2; D might be TRBD1 (5 bases). This CDR3 is built from 14 residues. Germline V gene lookup returns CDR1 SGHRS and CDR2 YFSETQ. V lost 0 bases and J lost 5, with 11 bases in between. The CDR3, as DNA: TGCGCCAGCAGCTTGGTCATGGGGACGTATGGCTACACCTTC. It codes for CASSLVMGTYGYTF.

The chain links TRBV30 to TRBJ1-4, with TRBD1 identical over 8 bases. Per the germline V gene, CDR1 is GTSNPN and CDR2 is SVGIG (reference sequence). The CDR3 sequence is 16 residues long. The V and J ends lost 0 bases and 3 bases, in that order; junction bases with no gene match: 6. In DNA, the CDR3 is TGTGCCTGGAGTGTATCCCGGACAGGGCCTAATGAAAAACTGTTTTTT. The encoded protein is CAWSVSRTGPNEKLFF. Full variable domain (outside the CDR3, taken from reference TRBV30 and TRBJ1-4): SQTIHQWPATLVQPVGSPLSLECTVEGTSNPNLYWYRQAAGRGLQLLFYSVGIGQISSEVPQNLSASRPQDRQFILSSKKLLLSDSGFYLCAWSVSRTGPNEKLFFGSGTQLSVL.

The chain couples TRBV5-1 to TRBJ1-1; 8 nucleotides agree with TRBD1. CDR3 length: 16 amino acids. In germline, CDR1 is SGHRS, CDR2 YFSETQ. With V trimmed by 3 bases and J by 3 bases, 10 bases remained unmatched. CDR3 residues: CASSSGQGRGYTEAFF. The CDR3 region has the DNA TGCGCCAGCAGCTCCGGACAGGGTAGGGGGTACACTGAAGCTTTCTTT.

The chain joins TRBV6-4 to TRBJ2-1; D possibly matches TRBD1 or TRBD2 (6 bases each). The CDR3 runs to 15 residues. Trimming stripped 6 bases from V and 1 base from J, with 13 bases between. CDR1 and CDR2 (germline): MRHNA, SNTAGT. CDR3 sequence (DNA): TGTGCCAGCAGCGCCTGGGGGGCGTCCTACAATGAGCAGTTCTTC. It yields the protein CASSAWGASYNEQFF.

The CDR3 nucleotides read TGTGCCAGCACCCAAGGGGTTAGCGGTACTAGCACAGATACGCAGTATTTT. Protein product: CASTQGVSGTSTDTQYF. The chain combines TRBV2 with TRBJ2-3; possible D gene TRBD2, 6 bases. The CDR3 consists of 17 residues. Per the germline V gene, CDR1 is SNHLY and CDR2 is FYNNEI. The V gene lost 7 bases and the J gene lost 0 bases, with 20 bases spanning the gap. Full variable domain (remainder filled in from reference TRBV2 and TRBJ2-3): EPEVTQTPSHQVTQMGQEVILRCVPISNHLYFYWYRQILGQKVEFLVSFYNNEISEKSEIFDDQFSVERPDGSNFTLKIRSTKLEDSAMYFCASTQGVSGTSTDTQYFGPGTRLTVL.